There are many counts of the clone carrying this TCR beta chain. The data originate from a study of early T cells in non-severe SARS-CoV-2 infection. TCRdb independently ran MiXCR on the 5' RACE reads; one entry per CDR3 protein. The profile covers tens of thousands of distinct CDR3 sequences, with more than 10% appearing a single time and about 1.2% taken by the ten largest. This CDR3 comprises 15 residues. With 1 base clipped from V and 8 bases from J, the junction kept 3 bases outside the gene matches. Germline V gene sequence: CDR1 LNHDA, CDR2 SQIVND (reference sequence). V is TRBV19 and J is TRBJ2-1; 12 bases match TRBD2. The origin of this receptor is an adult who was a healthcare worker with PCR-confirmed SARS-CoV-2 infection or an uninfected control (not recorded which). The donor label of this sample is uncertain. This material consisted of whole blood, taken at baseline. CDR3 region: CASSIASGGADEQFF. CDR3 DNA: TGTGCCAGTAGTATAGCTAGCGGGGGGGCCGATGAGCAGTTCTTC.